This T cell receptor (beta chain) was identified in a study of blood T cell repertoires in COVID-19. Using immunoSEQ multiplex PCR, the repertoire was profiled, and TCRdb retains in-frame clones only, with some absent. The sample has some 14,000 clones, less than 90% seen once; the top ten hold approximately 50%. Specimen: peripheral blood. The TCR originated in an elderly man with acute or convalescent COVID-19.

The CDR3 sequence: CASSEGLLSLDEQFF. CDR3 coding DNA: TGTGCCAGCAGTGAGGGGCTACTCTCCCTCGATGAGCAGTTCTTC. The rearrangement joins TRBV6-1 to TRBJ2-1, with D possibly matching TRBD1 (5 bases). CDR1 is MNHNS, CDR2 SASEGT, per germline. V was clipped by 3 bases and J by 8 bases, with 17 bases between them. This CDR3 is 15 amino acids long.